Listed below are T cell receptor beta chains from one sample, sequenced in a study of blood T cell repertoires in COVID-19. Sequencing was performed with immunoSEQ multiplex PCR; in TCRdb, only in-frame clones are kept and a portion is missing. The sample has some 50,000 clones; about nine tenths are singletons. Material for sequencing was peripheral blood. These receptors all come from a human donor in a cohort sampled during active COVID-19. CDR3s include the opening cysteine and the closing phenylalanine or tryptophan. The D gene is left open where the match is weak. A row's size may be missing; if present it is once, few, many or a size class.

TRBJ2-1 | TRBV28 | - | 15 | TRBD2 | CASSPGVAGGNEQFF | TGTGCCAGCAGCCCCGGGGTAGCGGGGGGGAATGAGCAGTTCTTC
TRBJ2-1 | TRBV4-1 | - | 18 | TRBD2 | CASSQESGPELAENEQFF | TGCGCCAGCAGCCAAGAATCCGGTCCGGAACTAGCGGAGAATGAGCAGTTCTTC
TRBJ1-2 | TRBV29-1 | - | 12 | - | CSVEEDSGGYTF | TGCAGCGTTGAAGAAGACAGCGGGGGCTACACCTTC
TRBJ1-5 | TRBV30 | - | 15 | - | CAWSVLGDSNQPQHF | TGTGCCTGGAGTGTATTAGGGGATAGCAATCAGCCCCAGCATTTT
TRBJ1-4 | TRBV15 | - | 13 | TRBD1 | CATTGTGGEKLFF | TGTGCCACCACCGGGACAGGGGGGGAAAAACTGTTTTTT
TRBJ1-2 | TRBV28 | - | 14 | TRBD1 | CALGDRAAFGGYTF | TGTGCCCTGGGCGACAGGGCCGCTTTCGGTGGCTACACCTTC
TRBJ2-7 | TRBV27 | - | 15 | - | CASSPEAGSPYEQYF | TGTGCCAGCAGTCCCGAGGCAGGGTCTCCCTACGAGCAGTACTTC
TRBJ1-1 | TRBV6-6 | - | 14 | - | CASRPRLLNTEAFF | TGTGCCAGCAGACCCAGGCTCTTGAACACTGAAGCTTTCTTT
TRBJ2-5 | TRBV7-3 | - | 14 | TRBD2 | CASSSGLAGETQYF | TGTGCCAGCAGCTCGGGACTAGCGGGGGAGACCCAGTACTTC
TRBJ1-1 | TRBV19 | - | 15 | - | CASSLHSRGRAEAFF | TGTGCCAGTAGTCTCCACTCCAGGGGAAGGGCTGAAGCTTTCTTT
TRBJ2-6 | TRBV14 | - | 17 | TRBD2 | CASSQVAGVIGANVLTF | TGTGCCAGCAGCCAAGTTGCGGGAGTCATTGGGGCCAACGTCCTGACTTTC
TRBJ2-7 | TRBV4-3 | medium-sized | 15 | TRBD1 | CASSFSGTGEYEQYF | TGCGCCAGCAGCTTCTCCGGGACAGGGGAGTACGAGCAGTACTTC
TRBJ2-3 | TRBV29-1 | - | 12 | - | CSVGQLTDTQYF | TGCAGCGTTGGACAGCTCACAGATACGCAGTATTTT
TRBJ2-3 | TRBV27 | - | 11 | - | CASSLRDTQYF | TGTGCCAGCAGTTTACGGGATACGCAGTATTTT
TRBJ1-1 | TRBV30 | - | 13 | - | CAWSGTLNTEAFF | TGTGCCTGGAGTGGGACATTGAACACTGAAGCTTTCTTT
TRBJ2-7 | TRBV6-2/TRBV6-3 | - | 16 | - | CASSFLPEGTVYEQYF | TGTGCCAGCAGTTTCCTCCCCGAGGGTACGGTCTACGAGCAGTACTTC
TRBJ2-7 | TRBV6-5 | - | 11 | - | CASRNSYEQYF | TGTGCCAGCAGAAACAGCTACGAGCAGTACTTC
TRBJ1-5 | TRBV19 | - | 11 | - | CASPLYQPQHF | TGTGCCAGTCCCCTTTATCAGCCCCAGCATTTT
TRBJ2-1 | TRBV10-1 | - | 14 | - | CASSESAREGVQFF | TGCGCCAGCAGTGAGTCAGCCAGGGAGGGGGTGCAGTTCTTC
TRBJ1-5 | TRBV9 | - | 14 | - | CASSEGQNNQPQHF | TGTGCCAGCAGCGAAGGACAGAACAATCAGCCCCAGCATTTT
TRBJ1-2 | TRBV25-1 | - | 11 | - | CASSEYGRYTF | TGTGCCAGCAGTGAGTACGGTCGCTACACCTTC
TRBJ1-6 | TRBV21-1 | - | 16 | - | CASSKVGKGGNSPLHF | TGTGCCAGCAGCAAAGTAGGTAAGGGGGGGAATTCACCCCTCCACTTT
TRBJ2-7 | TRBV28 | few | 16 | - | CASRLSTGFRSYEQYF | TGTGCCAGCAGACTATCCACAGGGTTCCGGTCCTACGAGCAGTACTTC
TRBJ2-7 | TRBV10-3 | - | 17 | TRBD1 | CAISEVSGRQGFHEQYF | TGTGCCATCAGTGAAGTTAGTGGGAGACAGGGGTTCCACGAGCAGTACTTC
TRBJ2-7 | TRBV7-9 | - | 15 | TRBD1 | CASSYGQGPSYEQYF | TGTGCCAGCAGCTACGGACAGGGGCCCTCGTACGAGCAGTACTTC
TRBJ1-1 | TRBV5-1 | - | 15 | TRBD1 | CASSLGQGASTEAFF | TGCGCCAGCAGCTTGGGCCAGGGGGCGAGCACTGAAGCTTTCTTT
TRBJ2-7 | TRBV7-2 | - | 15 | TRBD2 | CASSLERDPSYEQYF | TGTGCCAGCAGCTTGGAGCGGGATCCCTCGTACGAGCAGTACTTC
TRBJ2-7 | TRBV10-3 | once | 13 | - | CAISVEGGDEQYF | TGTGCCATCAGCGTAGAAGGAGGCGACGAGCAGTACTTC
TRBJ1-3 | TRBV6-5 | - | 14 | - | CASTTAFSGNTIYF | TGTGCCAGCACCACAGCCTTCTCTGGAAACACCATATATTTT